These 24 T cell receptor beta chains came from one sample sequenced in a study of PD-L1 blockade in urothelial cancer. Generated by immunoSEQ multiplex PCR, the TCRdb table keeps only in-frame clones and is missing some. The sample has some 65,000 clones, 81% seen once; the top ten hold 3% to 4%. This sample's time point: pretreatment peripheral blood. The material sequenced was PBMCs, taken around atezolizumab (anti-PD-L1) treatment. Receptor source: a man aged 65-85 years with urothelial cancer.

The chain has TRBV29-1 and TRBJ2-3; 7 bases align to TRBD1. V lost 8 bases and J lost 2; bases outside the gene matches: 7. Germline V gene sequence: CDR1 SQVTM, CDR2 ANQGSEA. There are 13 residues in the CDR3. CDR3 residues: CSPGTGDTDTQYF. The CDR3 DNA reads TGCAGCCCGGGCACAGGGGACACAGATACGCAGTATTTT.

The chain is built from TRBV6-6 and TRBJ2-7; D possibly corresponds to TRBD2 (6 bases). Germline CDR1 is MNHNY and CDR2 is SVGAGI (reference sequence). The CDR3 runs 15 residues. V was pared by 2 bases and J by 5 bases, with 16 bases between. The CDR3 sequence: CASSYRGGKIDEQYF. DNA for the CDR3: TGTGCCAGCAGTTACCGAGGCGGGAAAATTGACGAGCAGTACTTC.

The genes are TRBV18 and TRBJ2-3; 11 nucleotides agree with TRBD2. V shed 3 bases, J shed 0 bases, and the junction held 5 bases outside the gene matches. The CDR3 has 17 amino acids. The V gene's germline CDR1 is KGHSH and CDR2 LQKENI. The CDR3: CASSPGTSGGSTDTQYF. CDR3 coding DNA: TGTGCCAGCTCACCCGGGACTAGCGGAGGTAGCACAGATACGCAGTATTTT.

CDR3 coding DNA: TGTGCCAGCAGTGAAGCGACAGTCTACAATGAGCAGTTCTTC. This sequence encodes CASSEATVYNEQFF. The gene calls are TRBV6-1 and TRBJ2-1; possible D gene TRBD1, 5 bases. V gave up 0 bases and J gave up 3 bases, with 6 bases separating them. Germline CDR1 and CDR2: MNHNS and SASEGT. CDR3 length equals 14 residues.

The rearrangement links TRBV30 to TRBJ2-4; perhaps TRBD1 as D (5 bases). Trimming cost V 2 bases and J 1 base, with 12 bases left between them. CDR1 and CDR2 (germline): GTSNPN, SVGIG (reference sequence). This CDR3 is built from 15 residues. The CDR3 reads CAWSPRAIAKNIQYF. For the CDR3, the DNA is TGTGCCTGGAGTCCCAGGGCAATTGCCAAAAACATTCAGTACTTC.

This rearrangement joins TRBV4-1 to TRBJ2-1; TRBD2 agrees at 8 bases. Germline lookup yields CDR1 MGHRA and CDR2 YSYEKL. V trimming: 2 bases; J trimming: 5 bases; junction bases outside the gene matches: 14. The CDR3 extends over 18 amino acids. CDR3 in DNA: TGCGCCAGCAGCCAACTTATCCCGGGACTAGATTATAACAATGAGCAGTTCTTC. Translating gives CASSQLIPGLDYNNEQFF.

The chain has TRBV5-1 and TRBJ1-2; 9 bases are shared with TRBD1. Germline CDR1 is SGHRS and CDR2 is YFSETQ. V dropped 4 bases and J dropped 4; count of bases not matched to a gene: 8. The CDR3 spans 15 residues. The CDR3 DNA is TGCGCCAGCAGCGCCCCGGACAGGGGAGTCTATGGCTACACCTTC. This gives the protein CASSAPDRGVYGYTF.

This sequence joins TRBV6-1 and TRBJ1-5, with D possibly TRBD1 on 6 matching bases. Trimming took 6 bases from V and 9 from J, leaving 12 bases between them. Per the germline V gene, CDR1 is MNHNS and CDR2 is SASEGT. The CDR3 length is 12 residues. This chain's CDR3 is CASSRTGWPQHF. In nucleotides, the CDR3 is TGTGCCAGCAGCAGAACAGGGTGGCCCCAGCATTTT.

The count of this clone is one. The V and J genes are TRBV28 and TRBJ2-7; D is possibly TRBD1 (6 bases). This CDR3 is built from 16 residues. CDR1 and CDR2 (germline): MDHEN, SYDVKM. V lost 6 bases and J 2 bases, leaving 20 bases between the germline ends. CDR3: CASRRETGRATYEQYF. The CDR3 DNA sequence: TGTGCCAGCAGGAGAGAAACAGGGAGAGCAACCTACGAGCAGTACTTC.

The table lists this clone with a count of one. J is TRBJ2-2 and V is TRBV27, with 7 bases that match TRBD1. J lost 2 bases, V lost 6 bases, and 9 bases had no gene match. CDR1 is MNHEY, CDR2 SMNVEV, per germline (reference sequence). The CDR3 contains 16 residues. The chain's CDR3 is CASSLRGTDNTGELFF. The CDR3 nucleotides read TGTGCCAGCAGCCTAAGGGGGACAGACAACACCGGGGAGCTGTTTTTT.

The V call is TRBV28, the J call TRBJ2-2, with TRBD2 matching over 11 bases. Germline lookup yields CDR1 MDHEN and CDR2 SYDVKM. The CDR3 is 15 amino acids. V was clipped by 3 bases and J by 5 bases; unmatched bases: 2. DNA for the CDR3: TGTGCCAGCAGTTTTAGCGGGAGGGGAACCGGGGAGCTGTTTTTT. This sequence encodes CASSFSGRGTGELFF.

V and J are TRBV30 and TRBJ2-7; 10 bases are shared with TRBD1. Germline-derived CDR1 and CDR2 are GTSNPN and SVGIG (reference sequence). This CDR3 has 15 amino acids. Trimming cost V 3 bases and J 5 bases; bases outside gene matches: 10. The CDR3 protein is CAWRVTGGLQNEQYF. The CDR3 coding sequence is TGTGCCTGGAGGGTGACAGGGGGCCTTCAAAACGAGCAGTACTTC. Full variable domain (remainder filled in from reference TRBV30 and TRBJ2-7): SQTIHQWPATLVQPVGSPLSLECTVEGTSNPNLYWYRQAAGRGLQLLFYSVGIGQISSEVPQNLSASRPQDRQFILSSKKLLLSDSGFYLCAWRVTGGLQNEQYFGPGTRLTVT.

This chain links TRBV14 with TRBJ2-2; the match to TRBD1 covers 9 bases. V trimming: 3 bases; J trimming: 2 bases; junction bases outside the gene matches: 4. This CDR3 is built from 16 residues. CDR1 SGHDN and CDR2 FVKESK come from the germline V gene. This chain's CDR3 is CASSQDRGSNTGELFF. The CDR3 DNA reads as TGTGCCAGCAGCCAGGACAGGGGATCTAACACCGGGGAGCTGTTTTTT. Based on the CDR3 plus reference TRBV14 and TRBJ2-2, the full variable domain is EAGVTQFPSHSVIEKGQTVTLRCDPISGHDNLYWYRRVMGKEIKFLLHFVKESKQDESGMPNNRFLAERTGGTYSTLKVQPAELEDSGVYFCASSQDRGSNTGELFFGEGSRLTVL.

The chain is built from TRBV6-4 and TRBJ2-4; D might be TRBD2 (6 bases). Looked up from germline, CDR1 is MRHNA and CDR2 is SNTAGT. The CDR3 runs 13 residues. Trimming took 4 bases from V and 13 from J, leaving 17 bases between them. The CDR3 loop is CASSGVPGGRQYF. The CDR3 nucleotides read TGTGCCAGCAGTGGGGTCCCTGGGGGGAGGCAGTACTTC.

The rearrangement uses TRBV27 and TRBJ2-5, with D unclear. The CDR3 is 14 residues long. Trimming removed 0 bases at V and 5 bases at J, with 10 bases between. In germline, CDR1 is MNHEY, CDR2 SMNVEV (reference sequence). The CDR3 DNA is TGTGCCAGCAGTTTATCATGGAGTTCGGAGACCCAGTACTTC. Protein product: CASSLSWSSETQYF.

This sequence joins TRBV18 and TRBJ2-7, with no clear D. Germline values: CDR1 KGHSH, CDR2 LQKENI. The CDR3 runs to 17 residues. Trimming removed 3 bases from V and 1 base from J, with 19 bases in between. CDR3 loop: CASSPPINYRTSYEQYF. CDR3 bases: TGTGCCAGCTCACCCCCCATAAACTACCGTACATCCTACGAGCAGTACTTC. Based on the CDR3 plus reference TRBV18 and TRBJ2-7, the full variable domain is NAGVMQNPRHLVRRRGQEARLRCSPMKGHSHVYWYRQLPEEGLKFMVYLQKENIIDESGMPKERFSAEFPKEGPSILRIQQVVRGDSAAYFCASSPPINYRTSYEQYFGPGTRLTVT.

The CDR3 reads CASSLQGGTDTQYF. Written as DNA, the CDR3 is TGCGCCAGCAGCTTACAGGGGGGCACAGATACGCAGTATTTT. The rearrangement links TRBV5-1 to TRBJ2-3; TRBD1 aligns across 8 bases. The V segment lost 2 bases and the J segment 1 base; nucleotides outside the gene matches: 0. The germline gives CDR1 SGHRS, CDR2 YFSETQ. This CDR3 comprises 14 residues.

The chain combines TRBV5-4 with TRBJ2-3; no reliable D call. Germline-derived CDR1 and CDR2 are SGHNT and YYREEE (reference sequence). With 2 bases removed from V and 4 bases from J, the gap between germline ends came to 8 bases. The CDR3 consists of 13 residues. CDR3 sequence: CASSFRNPDTQYF. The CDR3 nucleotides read TGTGCCAGCAGCTTTAGAAATCCAGATACGCAGTATTTT.

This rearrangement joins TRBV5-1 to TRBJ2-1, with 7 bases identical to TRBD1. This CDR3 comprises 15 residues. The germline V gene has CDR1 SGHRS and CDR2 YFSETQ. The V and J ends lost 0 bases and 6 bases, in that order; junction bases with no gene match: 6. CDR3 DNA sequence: TGCGCCAGCAGCTTGGGACAGGGTTCATTCAATGAGCAGTTCTTC. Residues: CASSLGQGSFNEQFF.

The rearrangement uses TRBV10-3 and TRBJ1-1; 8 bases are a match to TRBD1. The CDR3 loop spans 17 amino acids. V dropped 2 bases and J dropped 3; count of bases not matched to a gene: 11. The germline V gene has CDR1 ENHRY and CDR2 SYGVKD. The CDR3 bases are TGTGCCATCAGTGAGCCTCCTTCCGGGACAGGTCACACTGAAGCTTTCTTT. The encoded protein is CAISEPPSGTGHTEAFF.

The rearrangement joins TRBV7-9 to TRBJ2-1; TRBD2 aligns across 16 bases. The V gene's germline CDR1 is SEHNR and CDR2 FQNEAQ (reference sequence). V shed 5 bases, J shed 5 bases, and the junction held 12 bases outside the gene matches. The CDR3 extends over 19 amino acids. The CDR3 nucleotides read TGTGCCAGCAGCCCTGGGACTAGCGGGAGGGCCCTATCCCACAATGAGCAGTTCTTC. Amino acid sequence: CASSPGTSGRALSHNEQFF.

The CDR3, as DNA: TGTGCCACCAGCAGAGACACGGGAGTCGGGGAGACCCAGTACTTC. This sequence encodes CATSRDTGVGETQYF. The V and J genes are TRBV15 and TRBJ2-5; possible D gene TRBD2, 6 bases. Deletions cut 0 bases from V and 5 bases from J, with 13 bases between. Germline CDR1 is LNHNV and CDR2 is YYDKDF (reference sequence). The CDR3 has 15 residues.

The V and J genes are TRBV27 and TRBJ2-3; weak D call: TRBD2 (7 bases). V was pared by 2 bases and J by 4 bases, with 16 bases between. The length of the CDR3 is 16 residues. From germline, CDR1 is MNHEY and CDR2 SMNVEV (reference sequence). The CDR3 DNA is TGTGCCAGCAGTTTACAGTCGGGGGGCTATTCAGATACGCAGTATTTT. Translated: CASSLQSGGYSDTQYF.

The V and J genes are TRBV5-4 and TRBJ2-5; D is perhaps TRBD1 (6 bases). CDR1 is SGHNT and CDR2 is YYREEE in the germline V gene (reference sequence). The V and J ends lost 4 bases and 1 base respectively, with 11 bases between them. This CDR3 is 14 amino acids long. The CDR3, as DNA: TGTGCCAGCAGCCAACAGGGCGGCCAAGAGACCCAGTACTTC. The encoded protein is CASSQQGGQETQYF.